Below are 2 T cell receptor beta chains sequenced from a single sample in a study of T cell responses to AZD1222 COVID-19 vaccine. Sequencing used immunoSEQ multiplex PCR; TCRdb keeps in-frame clones, though not all of them. The data hold about 150,000 clones, with under 95% observed a single time. Specimen: peripheral blood, collected on day 0 of AZD1222 vaccination. Source of these receptors: an adult in good health.

The chain has TRBV4-3 and TRBJ1-5, with D perhaps TRBD1 (5 bases). The germline gives CDR1 LGHNA, CDR2 YSLEER. Trimming left V 1 base short and J 5 bases short, with 6 bases between. This CDR3 has 13 residues. CDR3 in amino acids: CASSQARDQPQHF. As DNA, the CDR3 is TGCGCCAGCAGCCAAGCCAGGGATCAGCCCCAGCATTTT.

The chain carries TRBV12-3 or TRBV12-4 and TRBJ1-1; D possibly corresponds to TRBD1 (5 bases). The germline V and J ends were trimmed by 7 bases and 3 bases, with 12 bases remaining between them. The CDR3 spans 13 residues. CDR3 nucleotides: TGTGCCAGCACCCTCAGGGTCTACACTGAAGCTTTCTTT. This sequence encodes CASTLRVYTEAFF.